This record concerns one T cell receptor beta chain sequence. This clonotype was observed a handful of times. Its antigen target is currently unknown. Base qualities were left out, and no much larger clone turns up one base away. The treatment or condition label, as the study defines it: live attenuated yellow fever vaccine strain. At each blood-draw timepoint, two biological replicates of bulk PBMCs were obtained. A standard Ficoll-Paque protocol was used to isolate PBMCs from peripheral blood. TriZol was used to extract RNA from bulk PBMCs, from CD4 and CD8 fractions, and from dextramer-positive and dextramer-negative fractions. This record comes from a study of T cells after yellow fever vaccination (dated by TCRdb to between 2018 and 2021). Study-wide context: The SMART-Seq v4 Ultra Low Input RNA kit was used to prepare libraries from fractions with low cell numbers. To follow T-cell clones before and after both primary and booster YFV17D yellow fever vaccination, bulk TCR alpha and beta repertoires underwent longitudinal sequencing. Two healthy male donors made up the cohort, one aged 18 to 30 years and the other aged 30 to 40 years. Bulk PBMC replicates and cell subsets were isolated from blood drawn at multiple timepoints before and after both primary and secondary immunization.

The paper as a whole reports these results and caveats: Computational filtering was needed because FACS-sorted repertoires could contain abundant contaminating clonotypes from the bulk population. After the booster, most of the clones that had expanded following primary vaccination were detected again (just under 97% of CD4 and around 90% of CD8), which suggests that memory was broadly maintained. The secondary T-cell response was found to be weaker but faster than the primary response, with a peak reached on day 5 rather than on day 15. A small fraction of clonotypes showed up in both the CD4 and CD8 compartments, probably as a result of convergent recombination. Because only a couple of donors were included in the study, the extent to which the findings can be generalized is limited.

The germline V gene supplies CDR1 MDHEN and CDR2 SYDVKM. The CDR3 runs 15 residues from the cysteine to the phenylalanine. Of all the DNA, just the CDR3 is kept, 45 bases in frame from base 1. V is pruned by 7 bases and J by 3 bases, leaving 9 bases of the junction without a gene match. Instrument used: Illumina NovaSeq 6000. TCR cDNA was synthesized by 5'RACE template switching, through which a universal primer site and unique molecular identifiers were introduced. Priming for cDNA synthesis came from both the TCR alpha and TCR beta constant segments. Two PCR steps were used to amplify libraries, with sample barcodes and sequencing adapters being added in the second step. Sequencing of libraries was done on Illumina HiSeq 2500 (2x100 bp) or NovaSeq (2x150 bp). The original pipeline was this. Demultiplexing of reads and collapsing into UMI consensus sequences were performed with MIGEC, and V(D)J alignment was carried out with MiXCR. Vaccine-responding clonotypes were identified with edgeR using replicate PBMC samples, with FDR below 0.01 and a log2 fold change above 5 up to day 15 being required. CD4 or CD8 identity was assigned to each bulk clonotype according to whether the clonotype was present at higher abundance in the sequenced CD4 repertoire or the sequenced CD8 repertoire. TCRdb's own reprocessing of the public reads used fastp at Q25 and MiXCR and kept productive beta chains. Every distinct CDR3 protein forms one entry, paired with its most common genes and DNA. What appears here as the V and J calls and clone size reflects TCRdb's work, not the paper's. Present in this sample are around 300,000 distinct CDR3 sequences, approximately 4.3% of which were seen just once. The top ten clonotypes cover less than 20% of the sample.

This specimen consisted of PBMCs, obtained 15 days after the yellow fever booster vaccination. The V and J segments used are TRBV28 and TRBJ2-4, and 7 bases in between align with TRBD1. This sequence was found in a man aged 18 to 35 who received the YFV17D yellow fever vaccine. The nucleotides are TGTGCCAGCATTATTGGGACAGTGGGCAAAAACATTCAGTACTTC. The encoded protein is CASIIGTVGKNIQYF.